The 8 T cell receptor beta chains below come from one sample, sequenced in a study of blood T cell repertoires in COVID-19. The repertoire was sequenced with immunoSEQ multiplex PCR; TCRdb's copy has only in-frame clones and lacks some. The sample has tens of thousands of clones, more than 85% seen once. Sequencing input: peripheral blood. The receptor set was obtained from a human donor in a cohort sampled during active COVID-19.

The V and J genes are TRBV29-1 and TRBJ1-2; 8 bases match TRBD1. The germline CDR1 and CDR2 sequences are SQVTM and ANQGSEA. The trim removed 7 bases at V and 4 bases at J, leaving 14 bases unmatched. The CDR3 runs to 15 residues. CDR3 coding DNA: TGCAGCGCCGTAACAGCAGGGGGCGCCGGCTATGGCTACACCTTC. It yields the protein CSAVTAGGAGYGYTF.

J is TRBJ1-2 and V is TRBV4-2; 9 positions agree with TRBD1. Germline CDR1 LGHNA, CDR2 YNFKEQ. Trimming cost V 3 bases and J 4 bases; bases outside gene matches: 9. The CDR3 is made up of 16 amino acids. In DNA form, the CDR3 reads TGTGCCAGCAGCCACTTACAGGGGGCTTCGGGCTATGGCTACACCTTC. Its translation is CASSHLQGASGYGYTF.

The rearrangement uses TRBV12-3 or TRBV12-4 and TRBJ2-7, with 7 bases lining up with TRBD2. Losses at the gene ends were 3 bases for V and 2 bases for J; bases not matched to a gene: 1. CDR3 length: 13 residues. The CDR3 reads CASSLGGTYEQYF. CDR3 sequence (DNA): TGTGCCAGCAGTTTGGGGGGGACCTACGAGCAGTACTTC.

V gene TRBV2 combines with J gene TRBJ1-1, with unresolved D. Germline V lookup: CDR1 SNHLY, CDR2 FYNNEI. This CDR3 spans 12 amino acids. Trimming cost V 5 bases and J 6 bases, with 10 bases left between them. The CDR3 DNA sequence: TGTGCCAGCAGTTCAATGGGCTCTGAAGCTTTCTTT. Its translation is CASSSMGSEAFF.

The sample holds one count of this clone. The chain carries TRBV4-1 and TRBJ2-7; the D is unclear. V was shortened by 0 bases and J by 3 bases, with 12 bases between the two germline ends. Germline V gene data show CDR1 as MGHRA and CDR2 as YSYEKL. The CDR3 is 15 amino acids. In DNA form, the CDR3 reads TGCGCCAGCAGCCAAGACGCGGTGACCTACTACGAGCAGTACTTC. Its protein product is CASSQDAVTYYEQYF.

This chain connects TRBV7-3 to TRBJ1-1; 8 bases map to TRBD1. Germline-derived CDR1 and CDR2 are SGHTA and FQGTGA. The ends lost 5 bases at V and 8 bases at J; junction bases unmatched: 10. CDR3 size: 14 residues. The CDR3 is CASSRDRTNAEAFF. CDR3 DNA sequence: TGTGCCAGCAGCAGGGACAGGACCAACGCCGAAGCTTTCTTT.

The gene calls are TRBV7-9 and TRBJ2-5, with a tentative D call TRBD1 (5 bases). V gave up 2 bases and J gave up 5 bases, with 6 bases separating them. The CDR3 consists of 12 residues. Germline CDR1 and CDR2: SEHNR and FQNEAQ (reference sequence). The CDR3 loop is CASSLRGETQYF. The CDR3 DNA follows: TGTGCCAGCAGCTTAAGGGGTGAGACCCAGTACTTC. Variable domain in full (rest from reference TRBV7-9 and TRBJ2-5): DTGVSQNPRHKITKRGQNVTFRCDPISEHNRLYWYRQTLGQGPEFLTYFQNEAQLEKSRLLSDRFSAERPKGSFSTLEIQRTEQGDSAMYLCASSLRGETQYFGPGTRLLVL.

The V and J genes are TRBV18 and TRBJ1-1, with 8 bases matching TRBD1. The CDR3 extends over 16 amino acids. CDR1 is KGHSH and CDR2 is LQKENI in the germline V gene. V was pared by 4 bases and J by 0 bases, with 7 bases of the junction left unmatched. CDR3 DNA sequence: TGTGCCAGCTCACGGACAGGGAGGGGGATGAACACTGAAGCTTTCTTT. Amino acids: CASSRTGRGMNTEAFF.